Given below is one T cell receptor beta chain in context. These data originate in a study of blood T cell repertoires in COVID-19. Study details: Samples came from the United States, Italy and Spain, spanning acute and convalescent COVID-19. In each case, the material was cDNA or gDNA derived from T cells, B-cell-depleted T cells, or PBMCs.

Produced via immunoSEQ multiplex PCR; TCRdb's table is partial and in-frame only. The sample comprises under 200,000 clones, approximately 86% of which are singletons, and approximately 8% rests with the top ten. Looked up from germline, CDR1 is KGHSH and CDR2 is LQKENI. This CDR3 is 15 amino acids long. The ends were cut back, 6 bases at V and 0 bases at J, with 14 bases in the middle. V gene TRBV18 combines with J gene TRBJ1-2; D may be TRBD1 (5 bases). This clonotype was sampled from a man aged 55-75 years with acute or convalescent COVID-19. The sample was peripheral blood. CDR3 sequence reads: CASSQGAQPNYGYTF. The CDR3 bases are TGTGCCAGCTCTCAAGGGGCCCAACCTAACTATGGCTACACCTTC.